These 28 T cell receptor beta chains share one sample of origin, sequenced in a study of response to subunit inactivated influenza vaccine. TCRdb used MiXCR to reprocess the RT-PCR reads, holding one entry per CDR3 protein. This sample has fewer than 650,000 distinct CDR3 sequences; 10% to 15% occur once, and the top ten carry around 13%. The sample in question was PBMCs from blood, obtained roughly 48 days after vaccination. These receptors were collected from a man between 45 and 60 years old who received an inactivated influenza vaccine.

This clonotype was recorded at least ten times. As DNA, the CDR3 is TGCAGTGCTTTACTCCTAGGCACAGATACGCAGTATTTT. Protein product: CSALLLGTDTQYF. This chain joins TRBV20-1 and TRBJ2-3; D gene unclear. V was pared by 5 bases and J by 1 base, with 10 bases between. CDR3 length equals 13 residues. The germline V gene encodes CDR1 DFQATT and CDR2 SNEGSKA (reference sequence).

This clonotype was counted at least ten times. This chain joins TRBV4-3 and TRBJ2-3, with D unclear. The CDR3 runs to 13 residues. V lost 0 bases, J lost 7 bases, and 8 bases lay in between. The V gene's germline CDR1 is LGHNA and CDR2 YSLEER. The CDR3 DNA follows: TGCGCCAGCAGCCAAGATCTCTCTTATACGCAGTATTTT. Protein product: CASSQDLSYTQYF.

The sample holds a few counts of this clonotype. The V call is TRBV5-1, the J call TRBJ2-1, with 8 bases identical to TRBD2. Per the germline V gene, CDR1 is SGHRS and CDR2 is YFSETQ. V was clipped by 6 bases and J by 5 bases; unmatched bases: 4. The CDR3 spans 13 residues. CDR3 in DNA: TGCGCCAGCATGGATAGCGGGAACAATGAGCAGTTCTTC. This gives the protein CASMDSGNNEQFF.

This clonotype was seen a few times. This chain uses TRBV11-2 with TRBJ2-7; weak D call: TRBD1 (6 bases). The CDR3 totals 14 residues. V lost 4 bases and J 3 bases, leaving 13 bases between the germline ends. Germline V gives CDR1 SGHAT, CDR2 FQNNGV. The CDR3: CASSWGTGFYEQYF. The CDR3 DNA is TGTGCCAGCAGCTGGGGAACAGGGTTCTACGAGCAGTACTTC.

The chain joins TRBV5-6 to TRBJ1-1; 10 bases fit TRBD1. In germline, CDR1 is SGHDT, CDR2 YYEEEE. The CDR3 consists of 15 residues. The trim removed 5 bases at V and 4 bases at J, leaving 8 bases unmatched. CDR3 region: CASRGTGEGTTEAFF. The DNA of the CDR3 is TGTGCCAGCAGAGGGACAGGGGAAGGGACCACTGAAGCTTTCTTT. The complete variable domain, with remaining parts taken from reference TRBV5-6 and TRBJ1-1, reads DAGVTQSPTHLIKTRGQQVTLRCSPKSGHDTVSWYQQALGQGPQFIFQYYEEEERQRGNFPDRFSGHQFPNYSSELNVNALLLGDSALYLCASRGTGEGTTEAFFGQGTRLTVV.

In this sample, this clonotype turned up many times. The gene calls are TRBV12-3 or TRBV12-4 and TRBJ1-5; 12 positions agree with TRBD1. The trim removed 5 bases at V and 6 bases at J, leaving 11 bases unmatched. The CDR3 runs 17 residues. CDR3 bases: TGTGCCAGCAGTCCGGGACAGGGGGCCTCCAGCGGTCAGCCCCAGCATTTT. Its translation is CASSPGQGASSGQPQHF.

This chain joins TRBV7-9 and TRBJ2-1; possibly TRBD2 for D (6 bases). Trimming cost V 4 bases and J 10 bases, with 11 bases left between them. The CDR3 consists of 12 residues. Germline V CDR1 and CDR2: SEHNR, FQNEAQ (reference sequence). The CDR3 sequence: CASSSSEREQFF. The CDR3 DNA sequence: TGTGCCAGCAGCTCTAGCGAGCGGGAGCAGTTCTTC.

This clonotype was picked up a small number of times. The rearrangement joins TRBV11-2 to TRBJ2-1, with D possibly matching TRBD1 (5 bases). CDR1 is SGHAT, CDR2 FQNNGV, per germline. CDR3 length: 12 amino acids. Trimming removed 2 bases at V and 12 bases at J, with 11 bases between. The CDR3 DNA reads as TGTGCCAGCAGCTTAAAAGGGGTGGTGCAGTTCTTC. Translation gives CASSLKGVVQFF.

This clonotype was observed a handful of times. The J gene is TRBJ2-1, the V gene TRBV7-2; D is possibly TRBD2 (5 bases). CDR3 length: 17 residues. Germline CDR1 reads SGHTA; CDR2 reads FQGNSA. V was shortened by 4 bases and J by 6 bases, with 22 bases between the two germline ends. The CDR3 DNA reads as TGTGCCAGCAGCTCCACCTCCCCCGGGCTAGCCGGCAATGAGCAGTTCTTC. Amino acids: CASSSTSPGLAGNEQFF.

As to this clonotype: Germline and junction disagree at one end, which may indicate a read error. The chain uses TRBV2 and TRBJ2-4; maybe TRBD1 (5 bases). The CDR3 extends over 12 amino acids. CDR1 and CDR2 (germline): SNHLY, FYNNEI. CDR3 loop: CASSVDTEPETF. The CDR3 DNA follows: TGTGCCAGCAGTGTGGACACGGAGCCGGAGACCTTC.

The chain links TRBV5-1 to TRBJ1-6; TRBD1 might be the D (5 bases). The CDR3 runs to 14 residues. Germline CDR1 is SGHRS and CDR2 is YFSETQ. Trimming pared 0 bases from V and 8 bases from J, leaving 9 bases between. The CDR3 DNA reads as TGCGCCAGCAGCTTGGCCGTAGGGGATTCACCCCTCCACTTT. Residues: CASSLAVGDSPLHF.

The table lists this clonotype with a few counts. The chain uses TRBV5-1 and TRBJ2-2; maybe TRBD2 (5 bases). This CDR3 is built from 14 residues. The V gene's germline CDR1 is SGHRS and CDR2 YFSETQ. Trimming pared 0 bases from V and 5 bases from J, leaving 8 bases between. The CDR3 DNA follows: TGCGCCAGCAGCTTGGTCGGGAAAACCGGGGAGCTGTTTTTT. Protein sequence: CASSLVGKTGELFF.

V is TRBV2 and J is TRBJ2-2; D might be TRBD1 (6 bases). Trimming removed 1 base at V and 6 bases at J, with 6 bases between. The germline CDR1 and CDR2 sequences are SNHLY and FYNNEI. The CDR3 extends over 13 amino acids. CDR3 sequence reads: CASSEEGAGELFF. The CDR3 DNA follows: TGTGCCAGCAGTGAAGAGGGGGCCGGGGAGCTGTTTTTT.

This clonotype showed up just a few times. V and J are TRBV4-1 and TRBJ2-7; possible D gene TRBD2, 6 bases. V was pared by 4 bases and J by 4 bases, with 11 bases between. This CDR3 spans 13 amino acids. CDR1 MGHRA and CDR2 YSYEKL come from the germline V gene. The CDR3 DNA follows: TGCGCCAGCAGCCCGACTAGAGGTTACGAGCAGTACTTC. Residues: CASSPTRGYEQYF.

The table lists this clonotype with many counts. A much bigger clone sits one base away, suggesting this may be a read error. This chain links TRBV5-1 with TRBJ2-1; TRBD1 aligns across 9 bases. The CDR3 runs to 15 residues. CDR1 and CDR2 from the germline V gene are SGHRS and YFSETQ. After removal of 4 bases from V and 8 bases from J, the junction contained 10 bases not matched to a gene. In nucleotides, the CDR3 is TGCGCCAGCAGCCTAAGGACAGGGGCTGTCGATGAGCAGTTCTTC. Its protein is CASSLRTGAVDEQFF.

This clonotype was counted only a few times. The V call is TRBV6-2 or TRBV6-3, the J call TRBJ2-7; D is unresolved. From germline, CDR1 is MNHEY and CDR2 SVGEGT. The CDR3 is 12 residues long. Trimming stripped 8 bases from V and 6 bases from J, with 14 bases between. The CDR3 reads CASAQRSAEQYF. CDR3 sequence (DNA): TGTGCCAGCGCGCAGCGCAGTGCCGAGCAGTACTTC.

This clonotype was observed a handful of times. The rearrangement uses TRBV27 and TRBJ2-1; 11 bases fit TRBD2. The CDR3 length is 15 residues. CDR1 and CDR2 from the germline V gene are MNHEY and SMNVEV (reference sequence). V lost 5 bases to trimming and J lost 6 bases; unmatched junction nucleotides: 6. CDR3 nucleotides: TGTGCCAGCAGTGTCGCCGGGACTAGCGGCAATGAGCAGTTCTTC. Protein sequence: CASSVAGTSGNEQFF.

The table lists this clonotype with many counts. This rearrangement joins TRBV5-1 to TRBJ2-1; tentatively, D is TRBD2 (6 bases). V was pared by 0 bases and J by 5 bases, with 6 bases between. Germline CDR1 and CDR2: SGHRS and YFSETQ. The CDR3 loop spans 13 amino acids. CDR3 bases: TGCGCCAGCAGCTTGGGGAGGGACAATGAGCAGTTCTTC. Its protein product is CASSLGRDNEQFF.

This clonotype was seen a few times. The V and J genes are TRBV27 and TRBJ2-3, with a possible D match to TRBD2 (6 bases). CDR1 MNHEY and CDR2 SMNVEV come from the germline V gene (reference sequence). V shed 1 base and J shed 0 bases, with 14 bases lying between them. The CDR3 is 17 residues long. CDR3 in amino acids: CASSLLWRGTSTDTQYF. The DNA for the CDR3 is TGTGCCAGCAGTTTATTGTGGAGGGGAACTAGCACAGATACGCAGTATTTT.

There are many counts of this clonotype. The V gene is TRBV7-8, the J gene TRBJ2-1, with 11 bases aligning to TRBD1. The ends lost 3 bases at V and 7 bases at J; junction bases unmatched: 8. Germline assignment: CDR1 SGHVS and CDR2 FQNEAQ. The CDR3 length is 16 residues. In DNA form, the CDR3 reads TGTGCCAGCAGCTTCTCCCGGGACAGGGGGGGTAATGAGCAGTTCTTC. This gives the protein CASSFSRDRGGNEQFF.

This clonotype was counted between two and nine times. The gene calls are TRBV20-1 and TRBJ2-2; 11 positions match TRBD2. The CDR3 is made up of 15 amino acids. The germline gives CDR1 DFQATT, CDR2 SNEGSKA (reference sequence). J was trimmed by 5 bases and V by 6 bases; bases with no gene match: 8. CDR3 DNA: TGCAGTGCCGGCGGGGGGACTAGCGGAACCGGGGAGCTGTTTTTT. Protein product: CSAGGGTSGTGELFF.

There are a few counts of this clonotype. The rearrangement links TRBV6-2 or TRBV6-3 to TRBJ2-1; TRBD1 matches 8 bases. Trimming took 9 bases from V and 4 from J; bases not matched to a gene: 5. CDR1 is MNHEY, CDR2 SVGEGT, per germline. This CDR3 contains 13 residues. The CDR3 nucleotides are TGTGCCAGTTGGGACAGGTCGTACAATGAGCAGTTCTTC. This encodes CASWDRSYNEQFF.

This clonotype was seen repeatedly, ten times or more. This sequence joins TRBV6-1 and TRBJ1-3; D unresolved. CDR1 is MNHNS, CDR2 SASEGT, per germline. The CDR3 runs to 14 residues. Trimming cost V 2 bases and J 8 bases, with 13 bases left between them. Here the CDR3 DNA reads TGTGCCAGCAGTGAAAAGGAGACATCGCACACCATATATTTT. Its translation: CASSEKETSHTIYF.

CDR3 protein: CASSPGGGGELFF. The CDR3 DNA reads as TGTGCCAGCAGCCCAGGGGGCGGCGGGGAGCTGTTTTTT. The J gene is TRBJ2-2, the V gene TRBV3-1, with TRBD1 identical over 8 bases. The CDR3 runs to 13 residues. From germline, CDR1 is LGHDT and CDR2 YNNKEL (reference sequence). The V and J ends lost 4 bases and 7 bases, in that order; junction bases with no gene match: 2.

This clonotype occurred a few times. The rearrangement uses TRBV7-2 and TRBJ2-3; the D gene is possibly TRBD1 (5 bases). The CDR3 length is 17 residues. The germline V gene has CDR1 SGHTA and CDR2 FQGNSA. V was pared by 2 bases and J by 0 bases, with 15 bases between. CDR3 loop: CASSLSLWTTSTDTQYF. CDR3 in DNA: TGTGCCAGCAGCTTATCTCTGTGGACAACTAGCACAGATACGCAGTATTTT. The variable domain in full, completed from reference TRBV7-2 and TRBJ2-3, reads GAGVSQSPSNKVTEKGKDVELRCDPISGHTALYWYRQSLGQGLEFLIYFQGNSAPDKSGLPSDRFSAERTGGSVSTLTIQRTQQEDSAVYLCASSLSLWTTSTDTQYFGPGTRLTVL.

This clonotype was detected only a few times. The chain links TRBV9 to TRBJ1-1; D may be TRBD1 (6 bases). Germline V gives CDR1 SGDLS, CDR2 YYNGEE. Trimming left V 0 bases short and J 2 bases short, with 11 bases between. The CDR3 is made up of 15 amino acids. CDR3: CASSVAGRGNTEAFF. DNA of the CDR3: TGTGCCAGCAGCGTAGCGGGCAGGGGAAACACTGAAGCTTTCTTT.

The chain couples TRBV20-1 to TRBJ2-5; 9 bases fit TRBD1. Germline CDR1 is DFQATT and CDR2 is SNEGSKA (reference sequence). The CDR3 totals 14 residues. The J segment lost 4 bases and the V segment lost 0 bases, leaving 3 bases of the junction unmatched. The CDR3 bases are TGCAGTGCTAGAGATAACAGGGGGCTAGAGACCCAGTACTTC. Its translation is CSARDNRGLETQYF.

In DNA, the CDR3 is TGCAGCGTTGCTTGGGGGGTCGTGCAGTTCTTC. Translated: CSVAWGVVQFF. This chain links TRBV29-1 with TRBJ2-1, with D perhaps matching TRBD2 (6 bases). There are 11 residues in the CDR3. V was pared by 4 bases and J by 12 bases, with 13 bases between. Germline CDR1 and CDR2: SQVTM and ANQGSEA.